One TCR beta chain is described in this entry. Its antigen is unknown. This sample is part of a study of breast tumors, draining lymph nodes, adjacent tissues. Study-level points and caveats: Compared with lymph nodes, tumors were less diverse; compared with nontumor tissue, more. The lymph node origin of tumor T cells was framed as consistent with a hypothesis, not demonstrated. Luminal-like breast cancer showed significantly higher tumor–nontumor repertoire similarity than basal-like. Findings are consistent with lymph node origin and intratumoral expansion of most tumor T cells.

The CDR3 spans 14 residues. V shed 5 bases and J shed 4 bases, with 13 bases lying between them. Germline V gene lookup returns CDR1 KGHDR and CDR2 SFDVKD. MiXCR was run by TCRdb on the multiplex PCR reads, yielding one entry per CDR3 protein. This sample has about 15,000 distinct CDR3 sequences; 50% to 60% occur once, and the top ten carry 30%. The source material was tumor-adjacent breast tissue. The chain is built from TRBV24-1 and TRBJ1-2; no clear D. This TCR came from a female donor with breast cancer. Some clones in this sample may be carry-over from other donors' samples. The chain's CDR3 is CATSGINLGYGYTF. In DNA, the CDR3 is TGTGCCACCAGTGGGATAAACTTGGGCTATGGCTACACCTTC.